A single sample is the source of the 9 T cell receptor beta chains below, sequenced in a study of T cell responses to AZD1222 COVID-19 vaccine. Clones were sequenced by immunoSEQ multiplex PCR, and TCRdb holds only the in-frame ones, with some missing. Of 180,000 or so clones detected, 70% to 90% appear once; the ten largest clones hold around 8%. Sample: peripheral blood, taken on day 0 of AZD1222 vaccination. These receptors were obtained from an adult in good health.

This chain joins TRBV11-2 and TRBJ2-2; possibly TRBD1 for D (6 bases). Trimming pared 6 bases from V and 8 bases from J, leaving 16 bases between. The CDR3 length is 14 residues. Per the germline V gene, CDR1 is SGHAT and CDR2 is FQNNGV. The DNA for the CDR3 is TGTGCCAGCAGATACCAGGGGCTGAGAGGGGAGCTGTTTTTT. This codes for CASRYQGLRGELFF.

The chain couples TRBV5-4 to TRBJ2-7, with a tentative D call TRBD2 (6 bases). Germline values: CDR1 SGHNT, CDR2 YYREEE (reference sequence). V was shortened by 0 bases and J by 7 bases, with 14 bases between the two germline ends. The CDR3 has 14 residues. CDR3 sequence (DNA): TGTGCCAGCAGCTTGGACAGCGGGCTTACGGAGCAGTACTTC. It yields the protein CASSLDSGLTEQYF.

V and J are TRBV5-6 and TRBJ2-3, with no clear D. Looked up from germline, CDR1 is SGHDT and CDR2 is YYEEEE. V dropped 2 bases and J dropped 11 bases, with 18 bases sitting between them. The CDR3 runs to 14 residues. The CDR3 nucleotides read TGTGCCAGCAGCTTTCGAGGCGCACAAATATGGCAGTATTTT. It is translated as CASSFRGAQIWQYF.

The V and J genes are TRBV28 and TRBJ1-5; D not certain. The V end was cut by 7 bases, the J end by 4 bases, with 17 bases between. Germline V gene data show CDR1 as MDHEN and CDR2 as SYDVKM. The length of the CDR3 is 15 residues. The CDR3 bases are TGTGCCAGCACGAGTTTATCTGGTGGGAATCAGCCCCAGCATTTT. Translated: CASTSLSGGNQPQHF.

CDR3 DNA sequence: TGTGCCAGCAGCCTAAGGACACGACCGTTCTCTGGGGCCAACGTCCTGACTTTC. Its translation is CASSLRTRPFSGANVLTF. The rearrangement uses TRBV14 and TRBJ2-6; the D gene is possibly TRBD1 (5 bases). Trimming removed 4 bases at V and 0 bases at J, with 16 bases between. Germline V gene lookup returns CDR1 SGHDN and CDR2 FVKESK. The CDR3 is made up of 18 amino acids.

This chain connects TRBV5-1 to TRBJ1-1; D ambiguous. From germline, CDR1 is SGHRS and CDR2 YFSETQ. Trimming removed 4 bases at V and 0 bases at J, with 10 bases between. The CDR3 extends over 14 amino acids. The CDR3 reads CASSQTALNTEAFF. CDR3 DNA: TGCGCCAGCAGCCAAACAGCGCTGAACACTGAAGCTTTCTTT. Full variable domain (missing parts from reference TRBV5-1 and TRBJ1-1): KAGVTQTPRYLIKTRGQQVTLSCSPISGHRSVSWYQQTPGQGLQFLFEYFSETQRNKGNFPGRFSGRQFSNSRSEMNVSTLELGDSALYLCASSQTALNTEAFFGQGTRLTVV.

The chain has TRBV5-5 and TRBJ2-5; D remains ambiguous. Germline V gene sequence: CDR1 SGHKS, CDR2 YYEKEE (reference sequence). V lost 1 base and J lost 0, with 10 bases in between. This CDR3 is built from 15 residues. The CDR3 loop is CASSLSQVYQETQYF. CDR3 in DNA: TGTGCCAGCAGCTTGTCCCAGGTGTACCAAGAGACCCAGTACTTC.

The chain joins TRBV6-1 to TRBJ2-1, with D possibly TRBD2 on 6 matching bases. The germline V gene encodes CDR1 MNHNS and CDR2 SASEGT. V dropped 0 bases and J dropped 5 bases, with 11 bases sitting between them. CDR3 length: 15 amino acids. The CDR3 bases are TGTGCCAGCAGTGAAGCGGGGGGACGGAACAATGAGCAGTTCTTC. Amino acids: CASSEAGGRNNEQFF.

Written as DNA, the CDR3 is TGCAGCGTTCGACGGAGCACAGATACGCAGTATTTT. It translates to CSVRRSTDTQYF. V is TRBV29-1 and J is TRBJ2-3, with unresolved D. Trimming took 5 bases from V and 0 from J, leaving 6 bases between them. CDR1 is SQVTM, CDR2 ANQGSEA, per germline. The CDR3 extends over 12 amino acids.